Described below is a single T cell receptor (beta chain) sequence and its context. Many counts were recorded for this clonotype. It has no known antigen specificity. One base away there is no much larger clone; base qualities are not given. The record originates from a study of CD8 T cells in ankylosing spondylitis (dated by TCRdb to about 2017). Looking at the study overall: T cell receptor beta repertoires were profiled in healthy donors and ankylosing spondylitis patients so that disease-linked TCR variants could be found. Peripheral blood was sampled, and synovial fluid was also collected from ankylosing spondylitis patients. In total, the full study cohort was made up of about 99 healthy donors and about two dozen ankylosing spondylitis patients.

The run used an Illumina HiSeq 2500. TCR beta libraries were prepared by quantitative 5'-RACE with molecular barcodes. The source study handled its data this way. Disease-linked TCR variants were identified with a new computational method built on a probabilistic model of VDJ rearrangement. TCRdb reran the public reads through fastp at Q25 and MiXCR, keeping productive beta chains. Each entry merges the rows of one CDR3 protein and shows their most common DNA and genes. It is TCRdb's table, rather than the study itself, that gives the V and J calls and clone size. This sample has under 150,000 distinct CDR3 sequences in its table, and over 7% of those were observed once. The ten largest make up approximately 3.4% of the sample. V and J are truncated by 0 bases and 11 bases respectively, leaving an intervening sequence of 9 bases. The germline V gene specifies SQVTM as CDR1 and ANQGSEA as CDR2. From the cysteine up to the phenylalanine, the CDR3 has a length of 11 residues. Only the CDR3 DNA is retained, 33 bases long and in frame from the first base.

What the study reported, not specific to this receptor: Some motif variants were previously reported in synovial fluid and blood of reactive arthritis patients, suggesting common disease-initiation mechanisms. A CD8+ phenotype was shown by the disease-linked clones, which were found at relatively low frequencies in peripheral blood. According to the report, matched synovial fluid samples from ankylosing spondylitis patients were significantly enriched for the disease-linked clones. Blood from ankylosing spondylitis patients appeared to be characterized by a TCR beta motif made up of 8 or 9 highly homologous amino acid variants.

The chain links TRBV29-1 with TRBJ2-3, with no confident D gene call. The sequence derives from a male donor with ankylosing spondylitis or in good health (not recorded which). Sequencing used blood, either unsorted or a sorted T cell fraction (not recorded which). The DNA sequence reads TGCAGCGTTGAAGATCGGAGCAAGCAGTATTTT. Translated, this is CSVEDRSKQYF.